One and the same sample provided the 24 T cell receptor beta chains below, sequenced in a study of T cells in localized non-small cell lung cancer. Produced via immunoSEQ multiplex PCR; TCRdb's table is partial and in-frame only. The sample carries 3,000 to 4,500 clones, about 28% recorded once. The input for sequencing was normal lung tissue next to the tumor, taken before any cancer treatment. The receptors come from a male donor aged 60 or older with stage III lung adenocarcinoma.

The chain couples TRBV18 to TRBJ2-2, with a possible D match to TRBD2 (5 bases). Trimming took off 0 bases at V and 5 bases at J, with 10 bases between the two ends. This CDR3 region has 15 residues. Germline V gene lookup returns CDR1 KGHSH and CDR2 LQKENI. DNA of the CDR3: TGTGCCAGCTCACCACCGATCGGGGTGACCGGGGAGCTGTTTTTT. It codes for CASSPPIGVTGELFF. Variable domain in full (rest from reference TRBV18 and TRBJ2-2): NAGVMQNPRHLVRRRGQEARLRCSPMKGHSHVYWYRQLPEEGLKFMVYLQKENIIDESGMPKERFSAEFPKEGPSILRIQQVVRGDSAAYFCASSPPIGVTGELFFGEGSRLTVL.

CDR3 in amino acids: CASSQGVSPLAQYHQETQYF. CDR3 bases: TGTGCCAGCAGCCAAGGTGTCTCCCCCCTAGCGCAGTACCACCAAGAGACCCAGTACTTC. This chain uses TRBV14 with TRBJ2-5, with D perhaps TRBD2 (6 bases). The germline gives CDR1 SGHDN, CDR2 FVKESK. The CDR3 contains 20 residues. The V gene lost 1 base and the J gene lost 0 bases, with 24 bases spanning the gap.

The rearrangement uses TRBV15 and TRBJ2-3; the D is unclear. The V gene's germline CDR1 is LNHNV and CDR2 YYDKDF (reference sequence). V lost 1 base and J 0 bases, leaving 11 bases between the germline ends. The CDR3 is 16 amino acids. CDR3 residues: CATSRVPNLSTDTQYF. DNA of the CDR3: TGTGCCACCAGCAGAGTCCCGAACCTTAGCACAGATACGCAGTATTTT.

This clone has more than one count but fewer than ten. The chain links TRBV11-3 to TRBJ1-4; 9 bases agree with TRBD1. CDR1 and CDR2 from the germline V gene are SGHNT and YENEEA. The length of the CDR3 is 16 residues. The V and J ends lost 2 bases and 8 bases, in that order; junction bases with no gene match: 9. The CDR3 here is CASSLPSGTGREKLFF. In DNA form, the CDR3 reads TGTGCCAGCAGCTTACCTTCCGGGACAGGGAGGGAAAAACTGTTTTTT.

This clone was seen only a few times. This chain links TRBV4-1 with TRBJ2-2; the D is unclear. V lost 0 bases, J lost 3 bases, and 8 bases lay in between. There are 15 residues in the CDR3. Germline V gives CDR1 MGHRA, CDR2 YSYEKL. CDR3 DNA sequence: TGCGCCAGCAGCCAAGATATCCTGGACACCGGGGAGCTGTTTTTT. It is translated as CASSQDILDTGELFF.

The J gene is TRBJ2-1, the V gene TRBV5-1; TRBD2 aligns across 8 bases. The CDR3 spans 18 residues. Germline lookup yields CDR1 SGHRS and CDR2 YFSETQ. V was pared by 0 bases and J by 0 bases, with 8 bases of the junction left unmatched. This CDR3 reads CASSLEELAGSSYNEQFF. The CDR3 coding sequence is TGCGCCAGCAGCTTGGAGGAGCTAGCGGGTAGCTCCTACAATGAGCAGTTCTTC. The full variable domain, in which reference TRBV5-1 and TRBJ2-1 provide the parts outside the CDR3, is KAGVTQTPRYLIKTRGQQVTLSCSPISGHRSVSWYQQTPGQGLQFLFEYFSETQRNKGNFPGRFSGRQFSNSRSEMNVSTLELGDSALYLCASSLEELAGSSYNEQFFGPGTRLTVL.

The chain carries TRBV19 and TRBJ1-5, with unresolved D. Trimming pared 0 bases from V and 7 bases from J, leaving 10 bases between. Per the germline V gene, CDR1 is LNHDA and CDR2 is SQIVND (reference sequence). CDR3 size: 14 residues. The DNA of the CDR3 is TGTGCCAGTAGTATAGATCGTGGGTCCCAGCCCCAGCATTTT. Translation: CASSIDRGSQPQHF.

A few counts support this clone. The chain combines TRBV9 with TRBJ2-5, with 9 nucleotides matching TRBD2. J gave up 5 bases and V 0 bases, and 8 bases lay outside the gene matches. This CDR3 is built from 16 residues. Germline V gene lookup returns CDR1 SGDLS and CDR2 YYNGEE. DNA of the CDR3: TGTGCCAGCAGCGTAGTGGCGGGAGGGCCAGGGGAGACCCAGTACTTC. Encoded protein: CASSVVAGGPGETQYF.

By share of the sample, this clone is medium-sized. The rearrangement joins TRBV11-3 to TRBJ2-7; weak D call: TRBD2 (6 bases). This CDR3 spans 14 amino acids. Germline-derived CDR1 and CDR2 are SGHNT and YENEEA. The germline V and J ends were trimmed by 3 bases and 1 base, with 10 bases remaining between them. The CDR3 DNA is TGTGCCAGCAGCTTGGTTGGGGGGTCCTACGAGCAGTACTTC. Residues: CASSLVGGSYEQYF.

J is TRBJ2-7 and V is TRBV7-4; unclear D gene. V was clipped by 2 bases and J by 6 bases, with 11 bases between them. Germline V lookup: CDR1 SGHVT, CDR2 SQSDAQ. This CDR3 contains 13 residues. CDR3 residues: CASSLMGIREQYF. CDR3 bases: TGTGCCAGCAGCTTAATGGGGATACGCGAGCAGTACTTC.

This clone has more than one count but fewer than ten. The chain links TRBV9 to TRBJ2-7; 9 bases map to TRBD2. CDR1 and CDR2 from the germline V gene are SGDLS and YYNGEE. After removal of 7 bases from V and 3 bases from J, the junction contained 5 bases not matched to a gene. The CDR3 is made up of 13 amino acids. CDR3 region: CASLGLASYEQYF. The CDR3 coding sequence is TGTGCCAGCCTCGGACTAGCGAGCTACGAGCAGTACTTC. Looking up the rest from reference TRBV9 and TRBJ2-7 gives the full variable domain: DSGVTQTPKHLITATGQRVTLRCSPRSGDLSVYWYQQSLDQGLQFLIQYYNGEERAKGNILERFSAQQFPDLHSELNLSSLELGDSALYFCASLGLASYEQYFGPGTRLTVT.

This chain connects TRBV29-1 to TRBJ1-3; the D is unclear. The V end lost 5 bases, the J end lost 0 bases, and 11 bases lay between the germline ends. Germline-derived CDR1 and CDR2 are SQVTM and ANQGSEA. The CDR3 is made up of 14 amino acids. The CDR3 is CSVKPLDSGNTIYF. In nucleotides, the CDR3 is TGCAGCGTTAAGCCCTTAGACTCTGGAAACACCATATATTTT.

This chain links TRBV19 with TRBJ1-1; no definite D call. Germline-derived CDR1 and CDR2 are LNHDA and SQIVND (reference sequence). V was trimmed by 3 bases and J by 1 base, leaving 6 bases between them. CDR3 length: 13 amino acids. This CDR3 is CASSIFRNTEAFF. Written as DNA, the CDR3 is TGTGCCAGTAGTATTTTTAGGAACACTGAAGCTTTCTTT.

This clone was seen more than once but under ten times. This chain joins TRBV6-8 and TRBJ1-2; 7 bases fit TRBD1. V lost 2 bases and J lost 2; bases outside the gene matches: 5. This CDR3 comprises 15 residues. The V gene's germline CDR1 is MNHGY and CDR2 SAAAGT. CDR3 amino acids: CASSYAQTGNYGYTF. CDR3 sequence (DNA): TGTGCCAGCAGTTACGCCCAGACAGGGAACTATGGCTACACCTTC.

This clone was found a few times. The V and J genes are TRBV6-8 and TRBJ2-7, with D perhaps TRBD2 (5 bases). The germline CDR1 and CDR2 sequences are MNHGY and SAAAGT. The CDR3 is made up of 14 amino acids. V shed 7 bases and J shed 2 bases, with 15 bases lying between them. CDR3 residues: CASKSTSGTYEQYF. CDR3 nucleotide sequence: TGTGCCAGCAAAAGTACAAGCGGAACCTACGAGCAGTACTTC.

This clone occurred a few times. V and J are TRBV6-8 and TRBJ2-7, with a possible D match to TRBD1 (5 bases). Germline V gives CDR1 MNHGY, CDR2 SAAAGT. The CDR3 sequence is 15 residues long. V lost 0 bases, J lost 3 bases, and 12 bases lay in between. The CDR3 here is CASSYSTRESYEQYF. CDR3 nucleotides: TGTGCCAGCAGTTACTCGACCAGGGAAAGCTACGAGCAGTACTTC.

This clone was recorded a few times. The genes are TRBV28 and TRBJ2-5, with 8 positions matching TRBD1. This CDR3 is built from 16 residues. V was clipped by 6 bases and J by 2 bases; unmatched bases: 11. Germline-derived CDR1 and CDR2 are MDHEN and SYDVKM. Written as DNA, the CDR3 is TGTGCCAGCAGACCCCTAGCCAGGGGGCGGCAAGAGACCCAGTACTTC. It specifies CASRPLARGRQETQYF.

This clone was counted a few times. The chain carries TRBV7-4 and TRBJ2-3; D might be TRBD2 (5 bases). The V gene's germline CDR1 is SGHVT and CDR2 SQSDAQ. The CDR3 length is 14 residues. V lost 5 bases and J 2 bases, leaving 11 bases between the germline ends. The CDR3 DNA is TGTGCCAGCAGCAGGAGCGGCCCCACAGATACGCAGTATTTT. It specifies CASSRSGPTDTQYF.

This clone was observed a handful of times. The chain joins TRBV7-5 to TRBJ2-7; the table names TRBD2, a call not compared with the DNA. TRBV7-5 is an annotated pseudogene. The CDR3 length is 16 residues. CDR3 nucleotides: TGTGCCAGCAGTTGGAGGACTAGCGGGAGTACCAACGAGCAGTACTTC. Its protein product is CASSWRTSGSTNEQYF.

This clone was counted a single time. The chain has TRBV18 and TRBJ1-1, with 7 bases fitting TRBD1. The CDR3 has 18 residues. Germline V gene lookup returns CDR1 KGHSH and CDR2 LQKENI. After removal of 1 base from V and 1 base from J, the junction contained 12 bases not matched to a gene. Written as DNA, the CDR3 is TGTGCCAGCTCACCACTTAGACAGGGTCCTACCGCGAACACTGAAGCTTTCTTT. Encoded protein: CASSPLRQGPTANTEAFF.

The rearrangement uses TRBV9 and TRBJ1-3; the D is unclear. The germline gives CDR1 SGDLS, CDR2 YYNGEE. The CDR3 contains 15 residues. The V end lost 4 bases, the J end lost 0 bases, and 11 bases lay between the germline ends. CDR3 DNA sequence: TGTGCCAGCAGCCCCCTCAAGAACTCTGGAAACACCATATATTTT. Translation: CASSPLKNSGNTIYF.

The genes are TRBV5-1 and TRBJ2-7, with 10 bases that match TRBD2. Germline CDR1 SGHRS, CDR2 YFSETQ. The CDR3 runs to 16 residues. V lost 4 bases to trimming and J lost 2 bases; unmatched junction nucleotides: 9. The CDR3 DNA reads TGCGCCAGCAGCACGGGGCTAGCGGGAGCTACCTACGAGCAGTACTTC. Translated: CASSTGLAGATYEQYF.

This sequence joins TRBV18 and TRBJ2-3; 15 nucleotides align to TRBD2. The length of the CDR3 is 16 residues. Germline CDR1 reads KGHSH; CDR2 reads LQKENI. With 5 bases clipped from V and 3 bases from J, the junction kept 3 bases outside the gene matches. The CDR3 DNA reads as TGTGCCAGCTCATGGACTAGCGGGAGGGCTACAGATACGCAGTATTTT. Protein sequence: CASSWTSGRATDTQYF.

The chain uses TRBV30 and TRBJ2-4, with D hard to call. Trimming removed 3 bases from V and 1 base from J, with 13 bases in between. The CDR3 is made up of 15 amino acids. Per germline, CDR1 GTSNPN and CDR2 SVGIG (reference sequence). Here the CDR3 DNA reads TGTGCCTGGAGCTTGGGCGGCACGGCCAAAAACATTCAGTACTTC. Residues: CAWSLGGTAKNIQYF.